The present T cell receptor (beta chain) was sequenced within a study of cytomegalovirus exposure and HLA in healthy donors. General study findings and limits: It was assumed in the presence/absence analyses that sequencing depth was roughly uniform across donors. Segments of the TCR beta V type were, in most cases, productive about 90% or about 30% of the time in an earlier analysis.

Among the donors, all were healthy bone marrow donors. This PCR relied on a set of 60 Vbeta primers and 13 Jbeta primers. The table came from immunoSEQ multiplex PCR; TCRdb's copy has only in-frame clones and leaves some out. The sample holds over 130,000 clones, around 82% seen once. Between the trimmed V and J ends, which lost 4 bases and 5 bases, there was a span of 18 bases. The germline V gene has CDR1 SGHNT and CDR2 YYREEE (reference sequence). The CDR3 loop spans 15 amino acids. To note about this clone: Its antigen is unknown.

What was sequenced was PBMCs. The chain carries TRBV5-4 and TRBJ2-5; a possible D gene is TRBD2 (7 bases). The TCR originated in a man over 45 in good health and CMV-seronegative. CDR3 DNA: TGTGCCAGCAGCCCCGGGGGCGGGGGATATGAGACCCAGTACTTC. Protein product: CASSPGGGGYETQYF.